This is a list of T cell receptor beta chains from one sample in a study of blood T cell repertoires in COVID-19. Libraries were prepared by immunoSEQ multiplex PCR; TCRdb keeps only in-frame clonotypes and omits some of them. The data hold 200,000 to 250,000 clones, with 87% observed a single time. The sequencing sample was made of PBMCs or T cells enriched from blood (not recorded which). The receptors here all came from a man aged 30 to 39 who had recovered from COVID-19. CDR3s include the opening cysteine and the closing phenylalanine or tryptophan. The order of the fields is clone size, J gene, V gene, CDR3 length, D gene, CDR3 DNA, CDR3 protein. D genes are given only for firm matches. Expanded clones are given a class, and other clones once, few, many or no size at all.

once	TRBJ2-3	TRBV7-9	14	NA	TGTGCCAGCAGTAAAGGGGAGGCAGCCAGCGCGCAGTATTTT	CASSKGEAASAQYF
once	TRBJ2-7	TRBV3-1/TRBV3-2	14	TRBD2	TGTGCCAGCAGCCAATTTTCTAGCGGACACGAGCAGTACTTC	CASSQFSSGHEQYF
NA	TRBJ2-7	TRBV6-5	15	NA	TGTGCCAGCATCCCCTCCGACAGGTCCCACGGCGAGCAGTACTTC	CASIPSDRSHGEQYF
NA	TRBJ2-3	TRBV30	13	NA	TGTGCCTGGAACGAGGGGGGGGGAGATACGCAGTATTTT	CAWNEGGGDTQYF
NA	TRBJ2-7	TRBV18	15	TRBD1	TGTGCCAGCTCAACGTCCGGACAGGCCACCTACGAGCAGTACTTC	CASSTSGQATYEQYF
NA	TRBJ2-3	TRBV7-9	18	TRBD2	TGTGCCAGCAGCTTACTCACTAGCGGGAGGGCCGTAATAGATACGCAGTATTTT	CASSLLTSGRAVIDTQYF
NA	TRBJ2-7	TRBV7-2	14	TRBD1	TGTGCCAGCAGCCCAACCGGGACAGCCTACGAGCAGTACTTC	CASSPTGTAYEQYF
NA	TRBJ1-5	TRBV7-2	15	TRBD1	TGTGCCAGCAGCCGTGACAGGGAGGCAAATCAGCCCCAGCATTTT	CASSRDREANQPQHF
NA	TRBJ2-1	TRBV30	14	NA	TGTGCCTGGATGTCCGGTCCTAGCCTGAATGAGCAGTTCTTC	CAWMSGPSLNEQFF
NA	TRBJ2-1	TRBV7-2	12	NA	TGTGCCAGCAGCTTGGACAGCCCGCGGCAGTTCTTC	CASSLDSPRQFF
NA	TRBJ1-4	TRBV19	15	TRBD1	TGTGCCAGCACCTCTGGACAGGCAAGGAATGAAAAACTGTTTTTT	CASTSGQARNEKLFF
NA	TRBJ1-1	TRBV19	15	NA	TGTGCCAGTAGTACGGTTCCAAAGATATACACTGAAGCTTTCTTT	CASSTVPKIYTEAFF
NA	TRBJ1-2	TRBV15	16	TRBD1	TGTGCCACCAGCCCCCTGGGGGAGGACAGGGCCTATGGCTACACCTTC	CATSPLGEDRAYGYTF
once	TRBJ1-2	TRBV5-1	12	NA	TGCGCCAGCAGCCGGGACTTCTATGGCTACACCTTC	CASSRDFYGYTF